This record looks at one TCR beta chain sequence and its context. In this sample, this clonotype turned up a few times. Its antigen is still unknown. Base qualities are not provided; no much larger clone lies one nucleotide away. Instrument used: Illumina NovaSeq 6000. TCR cDNA was made using 5'RACE template switching, a step that added a universal primer site and unique molecular identifiers. Priming for cDNA synthesis came from both the TCR alpha and TCR beta constant segments. Two PCR steps were used to amplify libraries, with sample barcodes and sequencing adapters being added in the second step. Libraries were sequenced on Illumina HiSeq 2500 (2x100 bp) or NovaSeq (2x150 bp). On the study's bioinformatics: Reads were demultiplexed and collapsed into UMI consensus sequences with MIGEC, and V(D)J alignment was performed with MiXCR. Vaccine-responding clonotypes were identified with edgeR using replicate PBMC samples, with FDR below 0.01 and a log2 fold change above 5 up to day 15 being required. Each bulk clonotype was labeled CD4 or CD8 based on which sequenced repertoire, CD4 or CD8, contained the clonotype at higher abundance. Using fastp at Q25 and MiXCR, TCRdb reprocessed the public reads and kept productive beta chains. Rows matching on CDR3 protein sequence are summarized as one entry with the most common DNA and genes. TCRdb, not the original authors, processed these V and J calls. The sample table holds around 200,000 distinct CDR3 sequences, of which 11% were seen once. 35% to 45% of the sample is held by the ten biggest clonotypes.

Read against the paper, the sample's treatment or condition label means: live attenuated yellow fever vaccine strain. A standard Ficoll-Paque protocol was used to isolate PBMCs from peripheral blood. Dynabeads CD4 and CD8 positive selection kits were used to isolate the CD4 and CD8 T-cell fractions. TriZol was used to extract RNA from bulk PBMCs, CD4 and CD8 fractions, and dextramer-positive and dextramer-negative fractions. This sample was included in a study of T cells after yellow fever vaccination (dated 2019 in TCRdb). Background on the whole study: The SMART-Seq v4 Ultra Low Input RNA kit was used to prepare libraries from fractions with low cell numbers. Bulk TCR alpha and beta repertoires were sequenced longitudinally to track T-cell clones before and after primary and booster YFV17D yellow fever vaccination. Two healthy male donors, one aged 18 to 30 and one aged 30 to 40 years, made up the cohort. Bulk PBMC replicates and cell subsets were isolated from blood drawn at multiple timepoints before and after both primary and secondary immunization. On the study overall, not on this receptor specifically: Because the study included only two donors, the extent to which the findings can be generalized is limited. Compared with the primary T-cell response, the secondary T-cell response was weaker but faster, peaking on day 5 rather than day 15. A small fraction of clonotypes appeared in both the CD4 and CD8 compartments, likely as a result of convergent recombination. After the booster, most of the clones that had expanded following primary vaccination were detected again (roughly 97% of CD4 and around 90% of CD8), which suggests that memory was broadly maintained. Because abundant contaminating clonotypes from the bulk population could be contained in FACS-sorted repertoires, computational filtering was required.

CDR3 length: 16 amino acids, cysteine to phenylalanine. Only the CDR3 DNA is retained, 48 bases long and in frame from the first base. V was cut back by 7 bases and J by 0 bases, leaving a gap of 15 bases between them. This sequence uses TRBV12-3 or TRBV12-4 and TRBJ2-2, with the D gene tentatively TRBD1 or TRBD2, based on 5 matching bases in each. Source: CD8+ T cells sorted from PBMCs, taken 15 days after the yellow fever booster vaccination. This sequence originates from a man aged 18-30 years who received the YFV17D yellow fever vaccine. The CDR3 corresponds to CASTDSEGPNTGELFF. The base sequence is TGTGCCAGCACTGATAGCGAGGGGCCGAACACCGGGGAGCTGTTTTTT.